This passage covers 19 T cell receptor beta chains from one sample sequenced in a study of brain metastases from non-small cell lung cancer. The repertoire was sequenced with immunoSEQ multiplex PCR; TCRdb's copy has only in-frame clones and lacks some. The table lists a few hundred clones, about four fifths of them singletons. Sequencing was performed on tissue from a brain metastasis. These receptors all stem from a donor aged 40 or over with non-small cell lung cancer.

This sequence joins TRBV18 and TRBJ1-1; D unclear. This CDR3 is 14 amino acids long. Germline V gives CDR1 KGHSH, CDR2 LQKENI. V was trimmed by 2 bases and J by 2 bases, leaving 9 bases between them. The CDR3 DNA is TGTGCCAGCTCACCAAACCGGGGAAACACTGAAGCTTTCTTT. Its protein product is CASSPNRGNTEAFF.

V is TRBV5-6 and J is TRBJ2-5; no definite D call. CDR3 length: 14 amino acids. Germline V gives CDR1 SGHDT, CDR2 YYEEEE. V was shortened by 0 bases and J by 5 bases, with 11 bases between the two germline ends. The CDR3 DNA follows: TGTGCCAGCAGCTTGGATGGCCCCTGGGAGACCCAGTACTTC. Protein product: CASSLDGPWETQYF. Based on the CDR3 plus reference TRBV5-6 and TRBJ2-5, the full variable domain is DAGVTQSPTHLIKTRGQQVTLRCSPKSGHDTVSWYQQALGQGPQFIFQYYEEEERQRGNFPDRFSGHQFPNYSSELNVNALLLGDSALYLCASSLDGPWETQYFGPGTRLLVL.

V is TRBV7-9 and J is TRBJ1-2; 8 bases align to TRBD1. V shed 4 bases and J 5 bases; nucleotides not matched to a gene: 3. Per germline, CDR1 SEHNR and CDR2 FQNEAQ (reference sequence). The CDR3 runs 13 residues. CDR3 DNA sequence: TGTGCCAGCAGCTCTGACAGGGGATATGGCTACACCTTC. Its translation is CASSSDRGYGYTF.

The J gene is TRBJ2-2, the V gene TRBV19; D perhaps matches TRBD1 (6 bases). Germline-derived CDR1 and CDR2 are LNHDA and SQIVND (reference sequence). V was cut by 8 bases and J by 5 bases, with 33 bases left in between. The CDR3 is made up of 20 amino acids. The DNA of the CDR3 is TGTGCCAGTTCAAAGCCCTACGGGACATCCGAGCAGGCCTATACCGGGGAGCTGTTTTTT. This sequence encodes CASSKPYGTSEQAYTGELFF.

This sequence joins TRBV5-1 and TRBJ2-7; D unclear. V lost 0 bases and J lost 3, with 10 bases in between. Germline CDR1 is SGHRS and CDR2 is YFSETQ. The CDR3 loop spans 14 amino acids. DNA of the CDR3: TGCGCCAGCAGCTTGGCGGTCACGAACTACGAGCAGTACTTC. Translation gives CASSLAVTNYEQYF. Combining the CDR3 with reference TRBV5-1 and TRBJ2-7 gives the whole variable domain KAGVTQTPRYLIKTRGQQVTLSCSPISGHRSVSWYQQTPGQGLQFLFEYFSETQRNKGNFPGRFSGRQFSNSRSEMNVSTLELGDSALYLCASSLAVTNYEQYFGPGTRLTVT.

Worth noting for this clone: A read error may account for a junction end that differs from germline. The chain joins TRBV23-1 to TRBJ1-2; D perhaps matches TRBD1 (6 bases). TRBV23-1 is noted as an ORF with a role that remains uncertain. The CDR3 runs 21 residues. Here the CDR3 DNA reads TGCGCCAGCAGCCAATCCGAGGGACGGCAGGATCCATATCCAGGGGACTATGGCTACACCTTC. As protein: CASSQSEGRQDPYPGDYGYTF.

The chain employs TRBV6-5 and TRBJ2-1, with a tentative D call TRBD2 (5 bases). V was cut by 5 bases and J by 9 bases, with 20 bases left in between. From germline, CDR1 is MNHEY and CDR2 SVGAGI. The CDR3 consists of 15 residues. CDR3 in amino acids: CASSHHSPGLGEQFF. The CDR3 DNA sequence: TGTGCCAGCAGTCACCATTCCCCCGGACTCGGTGAGCAGTTCTTC.

The genes are TRBV9 and TRBJ2-7; perhaps D is TRBD1 or TRBD2 (6 bases each). With 3 bases removed from V and 9 bases from J, the gap between germline ends came to 13 bases. This CDR3 spans 12 amino acids. Looked up from germline, CDR1 is SGDLS and CDR2 is YYNGEE. The CDR3 protein is CASSDGGRVQYF. CDR3 nucleotide sequence: TGTGCCAGCAGCGACGGGGGCAGGGTGCAGTACTTC.

Comments on this clone: Compared with germline, one end of the junction differs, possibly owing to a read error. The chain joins TRBV2 to TRBJ1-1, with 9 bases fitting TRBD1. The CDR3 is 15 amino acids. Germline CDR1 reads SNHLY; CDR2 reads FYNNEI. The CDR3 region is CASTTQDRGNTEAFF. CDR3 DNA sequence: TGTGCCAGCACCACTCAGGACAGGGGAAACACTGAAGCTTTTTTT.

This clone was counted a few times. The J gene is TRBJ1-1, the V gene TRBV18; D remains ambiguous. Between the trimmed V and J ends, which lost 3 bases and 2 bases, there was a span of 7 bases. The CDR3 runs to 13 residues. From germline, CDR1 is KGHSH and CDR2 LQKENI. In DNA, the CDR3 is TGTGCCAGCTCACCGACTAGCAACACTGAAGCTTTCTTT. This codes for CASSPTSNTEAFF.

Only a few counts were recorded for this clone. The V and J genes are TRBV6-1 and TRBJ1-1; D is unresolved. The CDR3 contains 13 residues. The V end was cut by 0 bases, the J end by 3 bases, with 5 bases between. Germline CDR1 is MNHNS and CDR2 is SASEGT. The CDR3 is CASSEAFHTEAFF. The CDR3, as DNA: TGTGCCAGCAGTGAAGCCTTCCACACTGAAGCTTTCTTT.

This sequence joins TRBV29-1 and TRBJ2-2; D not certain. Per the germline V gene, CDR1 is SQVTM and CDR2 is ANQGSEA. Trimming pared 7 bases from V and 5 bases from J, leaving 11 bases between. This CDR3 is built from 12 residues. DNA of the CDR3: TGCAGCGCACACGTAGGGACCGGGGAGCTGTTTTTT. It translates to CSAHVGTGELFF.

This clone appeared once. The CDR3 is CASSFWVEGGYEQYF. The CDR3 nucleotides are TGTGCCAGCAGCTTTTGGGTAGAGGGGGGTTACGAGCAGTACTTC. This sequence joins TRBV5-6 and TRBJ2-7, with D perhaps assigned TRBD1 or TRBD2 (6 bases each). Germline CDR1 and CDR2: SGHDT and YYEEEE. Trimming pared 2 bases from V and 4 bases from J, leaving 16 bases between. The CDR3 runs 15 residues.

The gene calls are TRBV19 and TRBJ1-2, with D unclear. This CDR3 region has 14 residues. The V gene lost 0 bases and the J gene lost 2 bases, with 7 bases spanning the gap. Germline CDR1 and CDR2: LNHDA and SQIVND (reference sequence). The CDR3 here is CASSIEADNYGYTF. DNA of the CDR3: TGTGCCAGTAGTATAGAGGCGGACAACTATGGCTACACCTTC.

The genes are TRBV5-1 and TRBJ2-3, with no clear D. The germline CDR1 and CDR2 sequences are SGHRS and YFSETQ. This CDR3 is 16 amino acids long. Trimming pared 5 bases from V and 3 bases from J, leaving 19 bases between. CDR3 nucleotides: TGCGCCAGCAGGGCTCCGGGTCTTGGATCAACAGATACGCAGTATTTT. It encodes CASRAPGLGSTDTQYF.

The chain couples TRBV7-9 to TRBJ1-2, with TRBD1 matching over 8 bases. CDR1 and CDR2 (germline): SEHNR, FQNEAQ (reference sequence). The CDR3 totals 14 residues. The junction had 9 bases not matched to a gene; V was cut back by 5 bases and J by 7 bases. CDR3 residues: CASSQSGGYFGYTF. CDR3 DNA: TGTGCCAGCAGCCAATCAGGGGGCTACTTTGGCTACACCTTC.

The chain employs TRBV19 and TRBJ2-3; the D call may be TRBD1 or TRBD2 (5 bases each). The germline V gene has CDR1 LNHDA and CDR2 SQIVND (reference sequence). V was clipped by 5 bases and J by 4 bases, with 10 bases between them. The CDR3 covers 13 residues. The CDR3 coding sequence is TGTGCCAGTAGTCTAGCCAGGGCAGATACGCAGTATTTT. It specifies CASSLARADTQYF.

This chain links TRBV28 with TRBJ2-1; D not resolved. The length of the CDR3 is 12 residues. The germline V and J ends were trimmed by 6 bases and 4 bases, with 7 bases remaining between them. Germline values: CDR1 MDHEN, CDR2 SYDVKM. CDR3 nucleotides: TGTGCCAGCAGCTTAACTTACAATGAGCAGTTCTTC. This sequence encodes CASSLTYNEQFF.

The genes are TRBV19 and TRBJ1-1; TRBD1 is a possible D gene (6 bases). The CDR3 contains 14 residues. Germline CDR1 and CDR2: LNHDA and SQIVND (reference sequence). The germline V and J ends were trimmed by 0 bases and 1 base, with 6 bases remaining between them. The CDR3 nucleotides read TGTGCCAGTAGTATAGAGACAGGGAACACTGAAGCTTTCTTT. Translated: CASSIETGNTEAFF.